The 7 T cell receptor beta chains below all came from one sample that was sequenced in a study of response to subunit inactivated influenza vaccine. MiXCR was run by TCRdb on the RT-PCR reads, yielding one entry per CDR3 protein. The table lists 590,000 or so distinct CDR3 sequences, 14% of them singletons. Sample: PBMCs from blood, taken 14 to 15 days before vaccination. All receptors come from a man aged 50 or older who received an inactivated influenza vaccine.

This clonotype was seen a few times. The rearrangement uses TRBV20-1 and TRBJ1-6; D perhaps matches TRBD1 (5 bases). Germline loops: CDR1 DFQATT, CDR2 SNEGSKA (reference sequence). This CDR3 spans 14 amino acids. V lost 6 bases and J lost 9, with 18 bases in between. This CDR3 reads CSAKPGNGISPLHF. The CDR3 DNA follows: TGCAGTGCAAAACCAGGGAATGGCATTTCACCCCTCCACTTT.

This clonotype was recorded many times. V usage is TRBV28 and J usage is TRBJ2-2; D perhaps matches TRBD2 (6 bases). CDR3 size: 13 residues. V was shortened by 7 bases and J by 4 bases, with 10 bases between the two germline ends. Germline V gives CDR1 MDHEN, CDR2 SYDVKM. Here the CDR3 DNA reads TGTGCCAGCAATGGAGGGTCCACCGGGGAGCTGTTTTTT. Its translation: CASNGGSTGELFF.

This clonotype was found a few times. The J gene is TRBJ2-7, the V gene TRBV20-1, with 11 bases matching TRBD2. The V and J ends lost 5 bases and 1 base, in that order; junction bases with no gene match: 10. CDR3 length: 16 residues. Germline CDR1 and CDR2: DFQATT and SNEGSKA (reference sequence). The CDR3 here is CSAGGEGLAGSYEQYF. The DNA of the CDR3 is TGCAGTGCTGGGGGAGAAGGACTAGCGGGTTCCTACGAGCAGTACTTC.

This clonotype has a handful of counts. V and J are TRBV20-1 and TRBJ2-1, with 9 bases identical to TRBD2. Germline CDR1 DFQATT, CDR2 SNEGSKA (reference sequence). CDR3 size: 16 residues. Unmatched junction bases numbered 11, after V lost 1 base and J lost 7 bases. The CDR3 here is CSARAPLLGLANEQFF. CDR3 DNA sequence: TGCAGTGCTAGAGCCCCGCTGTTGGGACTAGCAAATGAGCAGTTCTTC.

The chain is built from TRBV25-1 and TRBJ1-1; D is ambiguous. The CDR3 totals 13 residues. The germline V gene has CDR1 MGHDK and CDR2 SYGVNS. Trimming shortened V by 3 bases and J by 11 bases, and 16 bases separated the two germline ends. DNA of the CDR3: TGTGCCAGCAGTGACCCTACAAGGGCGACCGCTTTCTTT. Translating it yields CASSDPTRATAFF.

The chain couples TRBV7-9 to TRBJ2-7, with D possibly matching TRBD2 (7 bases). In germline, CDR1 is SEHNR, CDR2 FQNEAQ (reference sequence). This CDR3 is 17 amino acids long. V was shortened by 5 bases and J by 3 bases, with 23 bases between the two germline ends. The CDR3 is CASSRRGRGATYYEQYF. Here the CDR3 DNA reads TGTGCCAGCAGCCGGAGGGGGAGGGGGGCGACTTACTACGAGCAGTACTTC.

This clonotype was picked up a small number of times. V and J are TRBV5-1 and TRBJ2-5; tentative D call: TRBD1 (6 bases). Trimming cost V 4 bases and J 3 bases, with 16 bases left between them. The CDR3 length is 15 residues. Germline V gene lookup returns CDR1 SGHRS and CDR2 YFSETQ. The DNA of the CDR3 is TGCGCCAGCAGCCCCCAGACAGGAATAGAAGAGACCCAGTACTTC. Protein sequence: CASSPQTGIEETQYF.